The rows below give T cell receptor beta chains drawn from one sample of a study of cytomegalovirus exposure and HLA in healthy donors. Profiling relied on immunoSEQ multiplex PCR, and the TCRdb table lists in-frame clones only, not all of them. The table shows 160,000 or so clones, with 81% occurring only once. Sequencing input: PBMCs. These receptors were collected from a woman in her forties or fifties in good health and CMV-seronegative. Both conserved end residues are part of each CDR3. D genes are given only for firm matches. Only part of the rows carry a size: once, few, many, or a class if the clone is expanded.

j_call	v_call	clone_size	d_call	cdr3_nt	cdr3_aa
TRBJ1-1	TRBV7-8	-	-	TGTGCCAGTAGCTTAGTCGGGGTCGAAGCTTTCTTT	CASSLVGVEAFF
TRBJ2-2	TRBV15	-	TRBD2	TGTGCCACCAGCAAACTAAGAGCGGGGGGGGACACCGGGGAGCTGTTTTTT	CATSKLRAGGDTGELFF
TRBJ1-1	TRBV28	-	TRBD1	TGTGCCAGCAGCCTTATCTCCGGGACAGGGGGTCTGACTGAAGCTTTCTTT	CASSLISGTGGLTEAFF
TRBJ1-3	TRBV9	few	-	TGTGCCAGCAGCGTGAGGGATCAGGGAAACACCATATATTTT	CASSVRDQGNTIYF
TRBJ2-5	TRBV14	-	-	TGTGCCAGCAGCCTCGGAAGGAGCCGGGAGACCCAGTACTTC	CASSLGRSRETQYF
TRBJ2-3	TRBV14	-	-	TGTGCCAGCAGCCAAGATTCAGGGGCGGATACGCAGTATTTT	CASSQDSGADTQYF
TRBJ1-1	TRBV10-3	-	TRBD1	TGTGCCATCACCCACTCGGACAGGTTGAACACTGAAGCTTTCTTT	CAITHSDRLNTEAFF
TRBJ2-3	TRBV19	-	TRBD2	TGTGCCAGTAGTCAACCCACTAGCGGGACAGATACGCAGTATTTT	CASSQPTSGTDTQYF
TRBJ2-1	TRBV4-3	-	TRBD2	TGCGCCAGCAGCCAAGCCGTGCTAGCGGGGATGGGGGGTGAGCAGTTCTTC	CASSQAVLAGMGGEQFF
TRBJ1-6	TRBV19	-	TRBD1	TGTGCCAGTAGCTATGGGACAGGGGGCAATTCACCCCTCCACTTT	CASSYGTGGNSPLHF
TRBJ2-1	TRBV11-2	-	-	TGTGCCAGCAGCTCCACCGGTAGGGCAGGGGTTTCGGATGAGCAGTTCTTC	CASSSTGRAGVSDEQFF
TRBJ2-1	TRBV23-1	few	TRBD2	TGCGCCAGCAGTCAATCCCAACTAGCGTATAGAGAATTGGAGCAGTTCTTC	CASSQSQLAYRELEQFF
TRBJ1-2	TRBV30	-	-	TGTGCCTGGAGCCCGTGGTCAGCTAACTATGGCTACACCTTC	CAWSPWSANYGYTF